This TCR beta chain was captured by sequencing in a study of post-analysis software for immune sequencing data. Looking at the study overall: Secondary progressive, relapsing-remitting and progressive-relapsing multiple sclerosis were among the included disease courses.

This clonotype was observed a handful of times. Antigen specificity is unknown. cDNA libraries for TCR beta contained unique molecular identifiers. T cells numbering 1 to 10 million yielded cDNA molecules that totaled approximately 500,000. TCRdb independently ran MiXCR on the PCR reads; one entry per CDR3 protein. The sample records around 700,000 distinct CDR3 sequences, 55% to 60% being singletons. Study-wide findings and caveats: Those with multiple sclerosis, the patient group, showed significantly lower normalized Chao1 diversity than controls. TRBV5-6, TRBV5-1 and TRBV20-1 belonged to a set of a handful of TRBV segments that were more frequent in patients than controls. Samples made in the same batch grouped tightly together by F measure.

The CDR3 totals 15 residues. The germline CDR1 and CDR2 sequences are DFQATT and SNEGSKA (reference sequence). The chain combines TRBV20-1 with TRBJ2-5; possible D gene TRBD2, 5 bases. Near its end, the DNA agrees better with TRBJ2-7, so the J call may be wrong. The TCR was taken from a girl aged 2 to 10 with multiple sclerosis. The sequencing input was blood. CDR3 sequence reads: CSARGLASKGYEQYF. CDR3 DNA sequence: TGCAGTGCTAGAGGCCTAGCCTCCAAAGGCTACGAGCAGTACTTC.